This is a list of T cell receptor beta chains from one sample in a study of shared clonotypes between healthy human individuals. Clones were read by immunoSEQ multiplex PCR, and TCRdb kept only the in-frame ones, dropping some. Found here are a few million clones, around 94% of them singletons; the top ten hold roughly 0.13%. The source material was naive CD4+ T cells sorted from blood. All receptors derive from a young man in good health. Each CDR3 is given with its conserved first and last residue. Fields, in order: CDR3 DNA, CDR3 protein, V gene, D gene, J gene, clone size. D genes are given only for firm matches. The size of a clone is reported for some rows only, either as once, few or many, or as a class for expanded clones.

TGTGCCACCGGAGGGAGCGGGGATACGCAGTATTTT	CATGGSGDTQYF	TRBV10-3	-	TRBJ2-3	once
TGTGCCAGCACCCGTGGGAGGAACACTGAAGCTTTCTTT	CASTRGRNTEAFF	TRBV9	-	TRBJ1-1	-
TGTGCCAGCAGTCCCGGGACAGGGAAGGTGGGGCACTATGGCTACACCTTC	CASSPGTGKVGHYGYTF	TRBV6-4	TRBD1	TRBJ1-2	-
TGTGCCAGCAGCCTCCAGACTAGCGGGGGGGCCCGAGAGACCCAGTACTTC	CASSLQTSGGARETQYF	TRBV7-2	TRBD2	TRBJ2-5	-
TGTGCCAGCAGCTTAGCGGGACAGGGACAAGAGACCCAGTACTTC	CASSLAGQGQETQYF	TRBV7-2	TRBD1	TRBJ2-5	-
TGTGCCAGCAGCTTAGGGTCGGGCGGGAGCGAATGGACAGATACGCAGTATTTT	CASSLGSGGSEWTDTQYF	TRBV7-9	TRBD2	TRBJ2-3	-
TGCAGTGCTAGCGGAGTTCAGCCCCAGCATTTT	CSASGVQPQHF	TRBV20-1	-	TRBJ1-5	-
TGTGCCAGTAGTATCTCATCCCAGCCCCAGCATTTT	CASSISSQPQHF	TRBV19	-	TRBJ1-5	few
TGTGCCAGCACCGGACAGGCGAACTATAATTCACCCCTCCACTTT	CASTGQANYNSPLHF	TRBV28	TRBD1	TRBJ1-6	-
TGTGCCAGCAGTTTAAACCTGGGACAGAGTAATTCACCCCTCCACTTT	CASSLNLGQSNSPLHF	TRBV28	TRBD1	TRBJ1-6	few
TGTGCCAGTAGTAAAGCCTTCGGAAACACTGAAGCTTTCTTT	CASSKAFGNTEAFF	TRBV19	-	TRBJ1-1	once
TGCGCCAGCAGCTTGAAGTTGGGGACTAGCGGTAACAATGAGCAGTTCTTC	CASSLKLGTSGNNEQFF	TRBV5-1	TRBD2	TRBJ2-1	-
TGTGCCAGCAGCTTGGGAGGGGTAGGTAATTCACCCCTCCACTTT	CASSLGGVGNSPLHF	TRBV5-4	-	TRBJ1-6	-
TGTGCCAGCAGTTCTCTATGGGCCGGAAACACCATATATTTT	CASSSLWAGNTIYF	TRBV28	-	TRBJ1-3	-
TGTGCCAGCAGCCAAGTTCTCGGGGTAAATACGCAGTATTTT	CASSQVLGVNTQYF	TRBV14	-	TRBJ2-3	-
TGTGCCAGCAGCTTGGATTCCGCCCCAGGGACGCAGTATTTT	CASSLDSAPGTQYF	TRBV13	-	TRBJ2-3	once
TGTGCCAGTTGTATGCAGGGGCATGACACTGAAGCTTTCTTT	CASCMQGHDTEAFF	TRBV19	-	TRBJ1-1	-
TGCGCCAGCAGCCGACAGGGCACTGAAGCTTTCTTT	CASSRQGTEAFF	TRBV5-1	TRBD1	TRBJ1-1	-